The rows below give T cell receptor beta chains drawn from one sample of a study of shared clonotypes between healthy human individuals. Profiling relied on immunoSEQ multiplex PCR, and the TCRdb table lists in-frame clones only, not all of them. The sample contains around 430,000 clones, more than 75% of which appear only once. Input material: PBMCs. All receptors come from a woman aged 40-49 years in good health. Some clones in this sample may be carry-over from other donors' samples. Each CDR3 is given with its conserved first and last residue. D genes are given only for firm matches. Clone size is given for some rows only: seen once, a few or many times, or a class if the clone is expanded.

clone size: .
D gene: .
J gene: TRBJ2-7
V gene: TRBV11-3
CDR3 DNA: TGTGCCAGCAGCCCCCGGGGCAGTACCTACGAGCAGTACTTC
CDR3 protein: CASSPRGSTYEQYF

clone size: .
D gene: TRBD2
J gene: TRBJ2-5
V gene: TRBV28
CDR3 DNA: TGTGCCAGCAGTTTATTGGGTAGCGGGGCCCAAGAGACCCAGTACTTC
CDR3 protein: CASSLLGSGAQETQYF

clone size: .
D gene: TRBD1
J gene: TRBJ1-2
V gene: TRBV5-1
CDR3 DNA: TGCGCCAGCAGCTTGGAGGGACAGGGATATGGCTACACCTTC
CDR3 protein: CASSLEGQGYGYTF

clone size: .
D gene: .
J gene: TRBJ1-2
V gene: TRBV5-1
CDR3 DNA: TGCGCCAGCAGCTTGGAGGGTCCTAACTATGGCTACACCTTC
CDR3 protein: CASSLEGPNYGYTF

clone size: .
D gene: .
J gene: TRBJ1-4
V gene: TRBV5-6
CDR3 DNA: TGTGCCAGCAGCTTTGGGCAGATCGTCACTAATGAAAAACTGTTTTTT
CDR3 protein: CASSFGQIVTNEKLFF

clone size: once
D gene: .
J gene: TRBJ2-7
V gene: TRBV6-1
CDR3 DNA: TGTGCCACAGGGGCCTACGAGCAGTACTTC
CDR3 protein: CATGAYEQYF

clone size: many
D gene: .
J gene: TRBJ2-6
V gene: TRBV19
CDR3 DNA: TGTGCCAGTACCCTTGACGGGGGTTCTGGGGCCAACGTCCTGACTTTC
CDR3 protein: CASTLDGGSGANVLTF

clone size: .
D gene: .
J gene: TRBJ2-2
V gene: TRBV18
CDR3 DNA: TGTGCCAGCTCACCTTTTAGCACTGCCGGGGAGCTGTTTTTT
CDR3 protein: CASSPFSTAGELFF

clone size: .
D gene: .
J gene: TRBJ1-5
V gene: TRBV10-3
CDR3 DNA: TGTGCCATCAGTGAGCTCCATGGGGGAGGGCGAAATCAGCCCCAGCATTTT
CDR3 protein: CAISELHGGGRNQPQHF

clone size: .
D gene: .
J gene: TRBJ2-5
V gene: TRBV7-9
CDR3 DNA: TGTGCCAGCAGCTCGACGACGGATACTCAAGAGACCCAGTACTTC
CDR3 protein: CASSSTTDTQETQYF

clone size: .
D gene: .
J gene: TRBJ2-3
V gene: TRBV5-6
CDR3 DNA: TGTGCCAGCACCAGAAGCTTTGGCACAGATACGCAGTATTTT
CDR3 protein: CASTRSFGTDTQYF